This section outlines one T cell receptor (beta chain) sequence together with its context. TCRdb's copy holds only in-frame clones and misses some; the assay was immunoSEQ multiplex PCR. The data show 200,000 to 250,000 clones, approximately 84% seen once. The sample is drawn from a study of blood T cell repertoires in COVID-19. Study context: Spain, Italy and the United States supplied samples that represented acute and convalescent COVID-19. PBMCs, B-cell-depleted T cells, or T cells were the source of the cDNA or gDNA that made up the material.

This receptor was obtained from a man aged 50-60 years with acute or convalescent COVID-19. Material: peripheral blood.

CDR3 loop: CASSWDRDGYTF. CDR3 nucleotides: TGCGCCAGCAGTTGGGACAGGGACGGCTACACCTTC. This chain joins TRBV5-1 and TRBJ1-2, with 9 bases that match TRBD1. Germline loops: CDR1 SGHRS, CDR2 YFSETQ. The CDR3 covers 12 residues. J lost 8 bases, V lost 5 bases, and 4 bases had no gene match.